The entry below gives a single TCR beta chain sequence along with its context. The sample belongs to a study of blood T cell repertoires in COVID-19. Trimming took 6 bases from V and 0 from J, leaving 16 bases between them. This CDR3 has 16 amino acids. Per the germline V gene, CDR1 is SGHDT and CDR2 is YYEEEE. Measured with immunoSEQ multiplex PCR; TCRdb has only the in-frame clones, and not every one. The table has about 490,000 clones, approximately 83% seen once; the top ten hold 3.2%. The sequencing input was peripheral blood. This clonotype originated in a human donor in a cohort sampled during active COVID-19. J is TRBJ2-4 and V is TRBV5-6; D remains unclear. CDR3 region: CASIYSHPRAKNIQYF. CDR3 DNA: TGTGCCAGCATCTATTCCCATCCTAGAGCCAAAAACATTCAGTACTTC.